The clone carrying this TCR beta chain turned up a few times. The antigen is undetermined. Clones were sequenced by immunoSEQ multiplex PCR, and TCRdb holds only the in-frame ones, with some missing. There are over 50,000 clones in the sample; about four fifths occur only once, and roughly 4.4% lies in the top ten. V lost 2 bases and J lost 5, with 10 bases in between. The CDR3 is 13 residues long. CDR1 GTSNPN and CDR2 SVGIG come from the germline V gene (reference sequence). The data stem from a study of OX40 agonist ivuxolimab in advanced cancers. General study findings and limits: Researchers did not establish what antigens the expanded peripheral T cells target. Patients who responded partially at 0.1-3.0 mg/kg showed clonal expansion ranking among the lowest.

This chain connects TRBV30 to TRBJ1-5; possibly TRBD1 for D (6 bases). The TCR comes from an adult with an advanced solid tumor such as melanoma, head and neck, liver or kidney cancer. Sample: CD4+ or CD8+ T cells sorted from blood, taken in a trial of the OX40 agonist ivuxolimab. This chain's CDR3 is CAWSNRADQPQHF. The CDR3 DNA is TGTGCCTGGAGTAACAGGGCCGATCAGCCCCAGCATTTT.